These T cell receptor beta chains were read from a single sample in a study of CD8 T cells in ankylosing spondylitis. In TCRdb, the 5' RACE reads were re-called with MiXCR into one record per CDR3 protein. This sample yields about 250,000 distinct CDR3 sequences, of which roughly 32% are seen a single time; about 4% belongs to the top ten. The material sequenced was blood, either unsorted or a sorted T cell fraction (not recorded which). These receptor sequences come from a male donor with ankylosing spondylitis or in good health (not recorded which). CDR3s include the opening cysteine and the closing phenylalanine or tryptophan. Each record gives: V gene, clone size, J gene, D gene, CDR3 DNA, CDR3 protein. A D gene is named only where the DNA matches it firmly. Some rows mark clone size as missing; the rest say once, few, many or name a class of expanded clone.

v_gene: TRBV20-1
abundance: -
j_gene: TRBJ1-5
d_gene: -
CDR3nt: TGCAGTGCTAGAGATCTGACGGGTTATCAGCCCCAGCATTTT
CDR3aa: CSARDLTGYQPQHF

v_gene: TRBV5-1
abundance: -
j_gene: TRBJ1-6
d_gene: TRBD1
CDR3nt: TGCGCCAGCAGCTTCGGGACAGGGAATTCACCCCTCCACTTT
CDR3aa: CASSFGTGNSPLHF

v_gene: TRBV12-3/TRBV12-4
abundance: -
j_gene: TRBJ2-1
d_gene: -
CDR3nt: TGTGCCAGCAGCACAGCCCCGGGTCCCTACAATGAGCAGTTCTTC
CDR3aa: CASSTAPGPYNEQFF

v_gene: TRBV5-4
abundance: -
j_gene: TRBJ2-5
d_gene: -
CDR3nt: TGTGCCAGCAGCTTGGGGTTCCGCGGGTATCCAAGGGAGACCCAGTACTTC
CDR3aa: CASSLGFRGYPRETQYF

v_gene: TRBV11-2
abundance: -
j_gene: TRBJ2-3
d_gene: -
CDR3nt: TGTGCCAGCAGCTTGGGGGTAGTTGGCACAGATACGCAGTATTTT
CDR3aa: CASSLGVVGTDTQYF

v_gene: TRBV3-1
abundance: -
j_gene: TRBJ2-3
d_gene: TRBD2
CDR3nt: TGTGCCAGCATGGGACTAGCGGGGAGCACAGATACGCAGTATTTT
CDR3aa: CASMGLAGSTDTQYF

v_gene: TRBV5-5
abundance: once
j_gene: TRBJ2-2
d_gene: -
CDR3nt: TGTGCCAGCAGCATACAGGGTTCCACCGGGGAGCTGTTTTTT
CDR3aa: CASSIQGSTGELFF

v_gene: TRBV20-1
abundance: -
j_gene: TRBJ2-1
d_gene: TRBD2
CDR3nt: TGCAGTGCTCCGGGACTAGCGGGGATGGCAAATGAGCAGTTCTTC
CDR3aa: CSAPGLAGMANEQFF

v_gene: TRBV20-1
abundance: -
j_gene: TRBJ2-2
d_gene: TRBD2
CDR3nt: TGCAGTGCCCACAGCGGGGGAACCGGGGAGCTGTTTTTT
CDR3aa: CSAHSGGTGELFF

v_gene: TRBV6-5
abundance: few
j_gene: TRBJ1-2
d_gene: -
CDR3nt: TGTGCCAGCAGAGACAGGACTAACTATGGCTACACCTTC
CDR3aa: CASRDRTNYGYTF

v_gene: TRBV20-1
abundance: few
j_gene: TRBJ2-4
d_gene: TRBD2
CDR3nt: TGCAGTGCTAAACTAGCGGGGGGGCTTGTGTACATTCAGTACTTC
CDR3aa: CSAKLAGGLVYIQYF

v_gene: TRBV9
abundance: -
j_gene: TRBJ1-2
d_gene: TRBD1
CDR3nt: TGTGCCAGCAGCGTAGACGCAGGGACAGGAGAGGGCTACACCTTC
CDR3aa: CASSVDAGTGEGYTF

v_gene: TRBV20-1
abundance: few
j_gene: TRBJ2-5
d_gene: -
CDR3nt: TGCAGTGCTAGGGGTGGGGGGTCAGAGACCCAGTACTTC
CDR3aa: CSARGGGSETQYF

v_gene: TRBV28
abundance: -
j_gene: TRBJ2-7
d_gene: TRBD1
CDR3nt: TGTGCCAGCAGGTCACAGGGGGCAGATGGCGAGCAGTACTTC
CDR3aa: CASRSQGADGEQYF

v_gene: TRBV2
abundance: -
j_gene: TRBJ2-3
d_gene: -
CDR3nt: TGTGCCAGCAGGGGGGGACTCCGGGACACAGATACGCAGTATTTT
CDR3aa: CASRGGLRDTDTQYF

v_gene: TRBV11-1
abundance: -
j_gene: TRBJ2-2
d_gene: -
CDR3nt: TGTGCCAGCAGCTCCCCTGGACAGCTCTCTTCCCTTCGGAACACCGGGGAGCTGTTTTTT
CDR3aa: CASSSPGQLSSLRNTGELFF

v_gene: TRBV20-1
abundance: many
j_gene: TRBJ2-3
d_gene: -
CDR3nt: TGCAGTGCTAGGGAACGGTGGGATACGCAGTATTTT
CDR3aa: CSARERWDTQYF

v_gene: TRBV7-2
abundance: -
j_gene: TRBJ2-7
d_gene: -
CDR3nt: TGTGCCAGCAGCCCCCAGGGACTCCTCTGGTACGAGCAGTACTTC
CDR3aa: CASSPQGLLWYEQYF

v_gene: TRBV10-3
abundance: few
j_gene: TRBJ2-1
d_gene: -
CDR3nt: TGTGCCATCAGTGATTTCCAGAGCTCCTACAATGAGCAGTTCTTC
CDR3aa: CAISDFQSSYNEQFF

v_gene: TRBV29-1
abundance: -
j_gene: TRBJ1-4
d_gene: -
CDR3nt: TGCAGCGTTGAAGATCCAGGGTGGGAAGGTGAAAAACTGTTTTTT
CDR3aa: CSVEDPGWEGEKLFF

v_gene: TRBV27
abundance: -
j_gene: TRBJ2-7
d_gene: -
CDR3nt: TGTGCCAGCAGTTCCCTTCTGGGTTACGAGCAGTACTTC
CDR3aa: CASSSLLGYEQYF

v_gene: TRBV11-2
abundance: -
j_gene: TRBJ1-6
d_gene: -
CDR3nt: TGTGCCAGCAGCTCCAGGACAGCTATAAGCTCCTATAATTCACCCCTCCACTTT
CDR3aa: CASSSRTAISSYNSPLHF

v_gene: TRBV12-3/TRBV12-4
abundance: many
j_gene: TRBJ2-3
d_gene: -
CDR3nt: TGTGCCAGCACTACAGGGGGGGACACAGATACGCAGTATTTT
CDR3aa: CASTTGGDTDTQYF

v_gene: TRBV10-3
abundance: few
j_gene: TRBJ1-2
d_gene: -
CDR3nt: TGTGCCATCAGTGAGCAGGCAGAAGACCCCTATGGCTACACCTTC
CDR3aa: CAISEQAEDPYGYTF

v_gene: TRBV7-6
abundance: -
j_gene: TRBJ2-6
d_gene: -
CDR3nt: TGTGCCAGCAGCTTACAGGGTTATGGGGCCAACGTCCTGACTTTC
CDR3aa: CASSLQGYGANVLTF

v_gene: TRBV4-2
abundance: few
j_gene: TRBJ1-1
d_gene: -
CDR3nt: TGTGCCAGCAGCCGTACAGGGTTTGGGGCTTTCTTT
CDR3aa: CASSRTGFGAFF

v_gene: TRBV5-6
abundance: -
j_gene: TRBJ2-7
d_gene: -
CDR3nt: TGTGCCAGCAGCTTGCGAGGGAACCTTTACCACGAGCAGTACTTC
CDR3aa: CASSLRGNLYHEQYF

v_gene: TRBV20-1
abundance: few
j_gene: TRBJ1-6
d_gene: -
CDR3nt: TGCAGTGTCCGCTCCGTTTCACCCCTCCACTTT
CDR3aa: CSVRSVSPLHF

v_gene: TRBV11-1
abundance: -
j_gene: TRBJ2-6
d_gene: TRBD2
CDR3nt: TGTGCCAGCAGCTTAAGCAGCGGGGATGTATACTCTGGGGCCAACGTCCTGACTTTC
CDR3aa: CASSLSSGDVYSGANVLTF

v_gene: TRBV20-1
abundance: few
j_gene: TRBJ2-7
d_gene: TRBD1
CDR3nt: TGCAGTGCTACACGAACAGGGGTTGTCTACGAGCAGTACTTC
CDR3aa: CSATRTGVVYEQYF

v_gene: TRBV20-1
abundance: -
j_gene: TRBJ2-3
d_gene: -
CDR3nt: TGCAGTGCTAGACCACCTGCGGGCCAGGGAGTAACAGATACGCAGTATTTT
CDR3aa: CSARPPAGQGVTDTQYF

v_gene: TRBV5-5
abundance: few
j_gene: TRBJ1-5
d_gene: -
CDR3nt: TGTGCCAGCAGCTTGACAGGAGGGGCTAGTCAGCCCCAGCATTTT
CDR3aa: CASSLTGGASQPQHF

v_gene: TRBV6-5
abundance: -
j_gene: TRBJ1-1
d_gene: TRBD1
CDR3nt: TGTGCCAGCAGTTATTCTTCCCTAGACAGGGCCACTGAAGCTTTCTTT
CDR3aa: CASSYSSLDRATEAFF

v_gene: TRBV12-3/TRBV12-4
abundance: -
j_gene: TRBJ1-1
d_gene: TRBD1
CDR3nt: TGTGCCAGCAGACCGGGACAGCTGAACACTGAAGCTTTCTTT
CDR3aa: CASRPGQLNTEAFF

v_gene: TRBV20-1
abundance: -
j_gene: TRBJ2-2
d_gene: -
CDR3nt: TGCAGTGCTAACAATCAGGGGCCCGCTTCCACCGGGGAGCTGTTTTTT
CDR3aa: CSANNQGPASTGELFF

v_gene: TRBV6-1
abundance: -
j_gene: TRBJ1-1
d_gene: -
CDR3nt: TGTGCCAGCAGTGAATTGGGGCGGAACACTGAAGCTTTCTTT
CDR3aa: CASSELGRNTEAFF